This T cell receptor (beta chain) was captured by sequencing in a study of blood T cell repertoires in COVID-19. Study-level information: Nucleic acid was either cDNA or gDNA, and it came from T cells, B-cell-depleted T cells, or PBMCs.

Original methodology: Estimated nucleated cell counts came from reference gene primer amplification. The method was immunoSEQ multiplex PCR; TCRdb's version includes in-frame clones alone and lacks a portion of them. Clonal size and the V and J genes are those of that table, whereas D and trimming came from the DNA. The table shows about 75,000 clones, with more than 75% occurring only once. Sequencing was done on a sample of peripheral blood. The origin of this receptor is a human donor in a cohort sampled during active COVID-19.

The CDR3 sequence is CASSQGGQGAYEQYF. CDR3 DNA: TGCGCCAGCAGCCAAGGCGGCCAGGGGGCCTACGAGCAGTACTTC. J is TRBJ2-7 and V is TRBV4-1, with 7 positions matching TRBD1. V dropped 1 base and J dropped 2; count of bases not matched to a gene: 5. Germline V gives CDR1 MGHRA, CDR2 YSYEKL. This CDR3 spans 15 amino acids.